This TCR beta chain was retrieved from a study of cytomegalovirus exposure and HLA in healthy donors. Findings and caveats of the study: A later analysis linked 15,000 to 20,000 TCR beta sequences to HLA alleles at 0.05 false discovery rate. V segments that were indistinguishable, TRBV6-2 and TRBV6-3 among them, were omitted from analysis.

PCR amplification relied on 60 Vbeta primers (plus 13 Jbeta primers). Libraries were prepared by immunoSEQ multiplex PCR; TCRdb keeps only in-frame clonotypes and omits some of them. Among around 110,000 clones listed, 65% to 90% were seen once. The CDR3 has 15 residues. The V gene lost 5 bases and the J gene lost 0 bases, with 14 bases spanning the gap. Per the germline V gene, CDR1 is SEHNR and CDR2 is FQNEAQ (reference sequence). Note on this clone: Its antigen remains unidentified.

Everyone who donated was a healthy bone marrow donor. V is TRBV7-9 and J is TRBJ2-7, with a weak D call TRBD1 (6 bases). The receptor's source is a woman in her 30s in good health and CMV-seronegative. Sequencing was done on a sample of PBMCs. The CDR3 protein is CASSPADSSSYEQYF. The CDR3 DNA sequence: TGTGCCAGCAGCCCAGCGGACAGCAGCTCCTACGAGCAGTACTTC.